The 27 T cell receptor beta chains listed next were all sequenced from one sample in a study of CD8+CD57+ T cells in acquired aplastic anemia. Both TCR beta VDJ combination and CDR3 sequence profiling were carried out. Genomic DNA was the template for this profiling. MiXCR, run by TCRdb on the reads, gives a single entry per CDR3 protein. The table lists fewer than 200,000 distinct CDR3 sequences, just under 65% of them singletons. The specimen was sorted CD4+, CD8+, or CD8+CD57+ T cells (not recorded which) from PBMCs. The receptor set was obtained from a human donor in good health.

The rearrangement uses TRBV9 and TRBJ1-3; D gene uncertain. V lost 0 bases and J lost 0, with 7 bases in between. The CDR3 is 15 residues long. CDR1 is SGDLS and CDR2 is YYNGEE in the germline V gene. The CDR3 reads CASSVGLGSGNTIYF. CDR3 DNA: TGTGCCAGCAGCGTAGGGCTAGGCTCTGGAAACACCATATATTTT.

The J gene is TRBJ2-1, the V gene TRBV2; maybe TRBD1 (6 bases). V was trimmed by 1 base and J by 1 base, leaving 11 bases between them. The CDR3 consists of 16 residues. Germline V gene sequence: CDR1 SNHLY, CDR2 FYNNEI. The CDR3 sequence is CASSEGRTGSYNEQFF. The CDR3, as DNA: TGTGCCAGCAGTGAAGGTCGCACAGGGTCCTACAATGAGCAGTTCTTC.

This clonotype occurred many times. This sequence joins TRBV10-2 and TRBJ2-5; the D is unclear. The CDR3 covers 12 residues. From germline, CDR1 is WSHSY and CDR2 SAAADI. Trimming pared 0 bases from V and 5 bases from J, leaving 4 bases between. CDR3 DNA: TGCGCCAGCAGTGAGTCAAAGGAGACCCAGTACTTC. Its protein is CASSESKETQYF.

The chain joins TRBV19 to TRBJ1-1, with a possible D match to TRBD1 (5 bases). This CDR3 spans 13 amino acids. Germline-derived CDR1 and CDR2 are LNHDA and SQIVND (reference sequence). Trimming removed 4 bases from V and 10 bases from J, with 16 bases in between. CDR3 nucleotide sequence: TGTGCCAGTAGTAGCGAGGGGTCCTACGTAGCTTTCTTT. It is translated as CASSSEGSYVAFF.

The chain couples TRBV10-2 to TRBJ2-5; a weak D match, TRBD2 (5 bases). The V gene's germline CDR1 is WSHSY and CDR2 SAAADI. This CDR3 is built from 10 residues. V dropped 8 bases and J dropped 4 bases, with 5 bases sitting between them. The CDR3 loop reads CASEGETQYF. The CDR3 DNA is TGCGCCAGCGAGGGAGAGACCCAGTACTTC.

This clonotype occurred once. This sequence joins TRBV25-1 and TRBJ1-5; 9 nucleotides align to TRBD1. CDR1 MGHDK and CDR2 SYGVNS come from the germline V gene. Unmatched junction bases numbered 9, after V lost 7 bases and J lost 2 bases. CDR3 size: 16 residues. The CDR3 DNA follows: TGTGCCAGCACCGTAGCCCGGGACAGGGGCAATCAGCCCCAGCATTTT. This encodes CASTVARDRGNQPQHF.

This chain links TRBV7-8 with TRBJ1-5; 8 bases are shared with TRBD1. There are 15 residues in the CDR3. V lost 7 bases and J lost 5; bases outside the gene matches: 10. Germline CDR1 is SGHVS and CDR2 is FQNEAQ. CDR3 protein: CASTEEGQVDQPQHF. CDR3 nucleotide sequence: TGTGCCAGCACCGAGGAGGGACAGGTCGATCAGCCCCAGCATTTT.

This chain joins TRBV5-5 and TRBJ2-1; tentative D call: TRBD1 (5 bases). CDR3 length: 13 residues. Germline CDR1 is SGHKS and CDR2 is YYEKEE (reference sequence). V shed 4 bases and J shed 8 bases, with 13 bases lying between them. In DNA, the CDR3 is TGTGCCAGCAGCGTCCAGGGTAGTCATGAGCAGTTCTTC. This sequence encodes CASSVQGSHEQFF.

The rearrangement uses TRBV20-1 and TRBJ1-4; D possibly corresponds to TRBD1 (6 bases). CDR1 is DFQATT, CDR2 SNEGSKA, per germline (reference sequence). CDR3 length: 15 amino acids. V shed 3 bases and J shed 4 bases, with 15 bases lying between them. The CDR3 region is CSARVVRTDNEKLFF. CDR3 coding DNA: TGCAGTGCTAGGGTCGTCCGGACAGATAATGAAAAACTGTTTTTT.

CDR3 region: CASSVGLNTGELFF. CDR3 coding DNA: TGTGCCAGCAGCGTAGGGCTGAACACCGGGGAGCTGTTTTTT. The chain uses TRBV9 and TRBJ2-2, with D unclear. Per the germline V gene, CDR1 is SGDLS and CDR2 is YYNGEE. The CDR3 covers 14 residues. Trimming took 0 bases from V and 1 from J, leaving 4 bases between them.

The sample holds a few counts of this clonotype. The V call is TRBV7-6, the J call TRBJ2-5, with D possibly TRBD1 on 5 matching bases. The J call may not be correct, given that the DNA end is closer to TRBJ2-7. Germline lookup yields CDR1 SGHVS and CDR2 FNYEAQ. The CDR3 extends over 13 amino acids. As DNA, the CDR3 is TGTGCCAGCTCCAGGGAATCCTCCTACGAGCAGTACTTC. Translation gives CASSRESSYEQYF.

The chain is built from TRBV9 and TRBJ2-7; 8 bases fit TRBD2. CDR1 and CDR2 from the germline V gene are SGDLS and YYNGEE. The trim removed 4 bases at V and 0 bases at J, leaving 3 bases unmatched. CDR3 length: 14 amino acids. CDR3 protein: CASSRLARSYEQYF. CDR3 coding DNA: TGTGCCAGCAGCAGACTAGCGCGCTCCTACGAGCAGTACTTC.

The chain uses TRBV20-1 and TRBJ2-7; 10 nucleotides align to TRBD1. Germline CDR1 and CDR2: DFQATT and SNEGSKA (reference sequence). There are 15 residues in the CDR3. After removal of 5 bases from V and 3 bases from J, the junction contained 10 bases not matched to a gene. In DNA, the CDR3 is TGCAGTGCTCCAACCTTCCGGGACAGGGGCTACGAGCAGTACTTC. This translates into CSAPTFRDRGYEQYF.

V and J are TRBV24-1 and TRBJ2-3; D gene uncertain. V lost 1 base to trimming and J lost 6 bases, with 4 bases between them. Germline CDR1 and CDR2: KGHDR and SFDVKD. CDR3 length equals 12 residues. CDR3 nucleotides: TGTGCCACCAGTGATTTAGTGGATACGCAGTATTTT. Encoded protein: CATSDLVDTQYF.

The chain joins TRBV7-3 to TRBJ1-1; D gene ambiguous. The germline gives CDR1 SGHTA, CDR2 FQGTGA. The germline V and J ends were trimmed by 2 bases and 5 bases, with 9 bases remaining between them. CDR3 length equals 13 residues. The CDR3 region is CASSLGERTEAFF. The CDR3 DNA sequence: TGTGCCAGCAGCTTAGGGGAAAGGACTGAAGCTTTCTTT.

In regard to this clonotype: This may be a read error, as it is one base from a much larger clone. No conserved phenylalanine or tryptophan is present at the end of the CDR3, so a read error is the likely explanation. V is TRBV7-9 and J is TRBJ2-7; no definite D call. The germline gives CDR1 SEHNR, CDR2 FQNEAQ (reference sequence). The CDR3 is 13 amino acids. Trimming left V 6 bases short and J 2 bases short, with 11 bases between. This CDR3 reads CASSYYLTYEQYL. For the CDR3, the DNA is TGTGCCAGCAGTTACTACTTAACCTACGAGCAGTACCTC.

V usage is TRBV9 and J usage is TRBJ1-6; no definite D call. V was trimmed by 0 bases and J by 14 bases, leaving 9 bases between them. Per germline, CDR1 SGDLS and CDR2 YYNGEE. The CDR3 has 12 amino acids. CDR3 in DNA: TGTGCCAGCAGCGTAGATGGGTTCACCCTCCACTTT. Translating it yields CASSVDGFTLHF.

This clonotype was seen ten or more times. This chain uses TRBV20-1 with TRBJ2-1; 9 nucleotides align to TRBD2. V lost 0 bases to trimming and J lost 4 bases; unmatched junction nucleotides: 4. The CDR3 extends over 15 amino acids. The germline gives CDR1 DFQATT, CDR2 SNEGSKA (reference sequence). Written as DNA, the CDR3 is TGCAGTGCTAGAGACCCTAGCGGGATATACAATGAGCAGTTCTTC. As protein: CSARDPSGIYNEQFF.

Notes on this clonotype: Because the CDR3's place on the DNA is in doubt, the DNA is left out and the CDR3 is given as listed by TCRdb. The CDR3 loop reads CASSFGPGDTEAFF. The chain couples TRBV7-9 to TRBJ1-1; the table's D call of TRBD1 was not tested on the DNA. Germline loops: CDR1 SEHNR, CDR2 FQNEAQ (reference sequence). The length of the CDR3 is 14 amino acids, counting both ends.

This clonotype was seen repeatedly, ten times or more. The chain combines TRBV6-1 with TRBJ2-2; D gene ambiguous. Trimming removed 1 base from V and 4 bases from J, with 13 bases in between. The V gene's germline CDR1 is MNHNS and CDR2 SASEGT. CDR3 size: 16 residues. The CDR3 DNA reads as TGTGCCAGCAGTGAAGGGCTTTGGGCAATCACCGGGGAGCTGTTTTTT. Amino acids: CASSEGLWAITGELFF.

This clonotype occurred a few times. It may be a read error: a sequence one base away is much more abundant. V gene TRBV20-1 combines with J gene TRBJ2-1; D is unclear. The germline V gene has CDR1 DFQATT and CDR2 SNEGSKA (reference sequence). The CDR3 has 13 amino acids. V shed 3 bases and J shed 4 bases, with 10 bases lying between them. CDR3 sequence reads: CSASRGGYNEQFF. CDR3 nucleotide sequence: TGCAGTGCTAGTAGAGGCGGTTACAATGAGCAGTTCTTC.

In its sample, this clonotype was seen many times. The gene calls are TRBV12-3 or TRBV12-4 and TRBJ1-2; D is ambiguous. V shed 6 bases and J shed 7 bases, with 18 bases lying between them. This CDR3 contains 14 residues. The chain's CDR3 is CASSFENLPGGYTF. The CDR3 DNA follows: TGTGCCAGCAGCTTCGAGAACCTTCCGGGTGGCTACACCTTC.

The CDR3 loop reads CASSPFPNSPLHF. Here the CDR3 DNA reads TGTGCCAGCAGCCCTTTTCCTAATTCACCCCTCCACTTT. This rearrangement joins TRBV14 to TRBJ1-6; D unresolved. V lost 4 bases to trimming and J lost 6 bases, with 7 bases between them. This CDR3 is 13 amino acids long. Germline V lookup: CDR1 SGHDN, CDR2 FVKESK. Variable domain in full (rest from reference TRBV14 and TRBJ1-6): EAGVTQFPSHSVIEKGQTVTLRCDPISGHDNLYWYRRVMGKEIKFLLHFVKESKQDESGMPNNRFLAERTGGTYSTLKVQPAELEDSGVYFCASSPFPNSPLHFGNGTRLTVT.

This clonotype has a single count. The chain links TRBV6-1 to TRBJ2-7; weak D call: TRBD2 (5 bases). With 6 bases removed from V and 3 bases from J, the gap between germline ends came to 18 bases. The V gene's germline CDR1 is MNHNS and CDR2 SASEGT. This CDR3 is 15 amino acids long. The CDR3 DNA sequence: TGTGCCAGCAGCTCCGGGGTAGGTGAGGGCTACGAGCAGTACTTC. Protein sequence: CASSSGVGEGYEQYF.

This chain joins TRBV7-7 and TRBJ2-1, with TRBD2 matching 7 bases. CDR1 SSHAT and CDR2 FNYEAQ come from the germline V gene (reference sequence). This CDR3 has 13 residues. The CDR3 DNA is TGTGCTAGCGCCCAGACGGGGGGCAATGAGCAGTTCTTC. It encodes CASAQTGGNEQFF. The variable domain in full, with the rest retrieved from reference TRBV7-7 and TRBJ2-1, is GAGVSQSPRYKVTKRGQDVTLRCDPISSHATLYWYQQALGQGPEFLTYFNYEAQPDKSGLPSDRFSAERPEGSISTLTIQRTEQRDSAMYRCASAQTGGNEQFFGPGTRLTVL.

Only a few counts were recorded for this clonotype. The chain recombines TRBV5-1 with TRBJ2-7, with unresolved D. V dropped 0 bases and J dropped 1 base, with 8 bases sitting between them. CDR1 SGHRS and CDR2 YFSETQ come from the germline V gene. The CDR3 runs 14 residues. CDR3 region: CASSLGGNSYEQYF. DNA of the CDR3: TGCGCCAGCAGCTTGGGTGGAAATTCCTACGAGCAGTACTTC.

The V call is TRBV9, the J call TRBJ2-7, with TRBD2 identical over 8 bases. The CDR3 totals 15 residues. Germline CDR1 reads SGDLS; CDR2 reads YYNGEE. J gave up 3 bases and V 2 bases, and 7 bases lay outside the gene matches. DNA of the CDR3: TGTGCCAGCAGCGTCGCACTAGCGGTTGACTACGAGCAGTACTTC. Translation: CASSVALAVDYEQYF.